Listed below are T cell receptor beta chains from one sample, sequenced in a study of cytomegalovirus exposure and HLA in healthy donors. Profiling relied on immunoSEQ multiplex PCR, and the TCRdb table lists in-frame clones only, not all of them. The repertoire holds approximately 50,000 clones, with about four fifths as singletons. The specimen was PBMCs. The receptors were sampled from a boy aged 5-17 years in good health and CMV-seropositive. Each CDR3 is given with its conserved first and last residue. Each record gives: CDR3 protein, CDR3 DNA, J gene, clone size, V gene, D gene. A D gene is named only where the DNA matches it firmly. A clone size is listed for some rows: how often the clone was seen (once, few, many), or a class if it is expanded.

cdr3_aa: CASSYRVPEKLFF; cdr3_nt: TGTGCCAGCAGCTACAGGGTTCCGGAAAAACTGTTTTTT; j_call: TRBJ1-4; clone_size: -; v_call: TRBV13; d_call: -
cdr3_aa: CASSIKEVSTRGTIYF; cdr3_nt: TGTGCCAGCAGCATAAAGGAAGTCTCGACGAGAGGCACTATATATTTT; j_call: TRBJ1-3; clone_size: -; v_call: TRBV21-1; d_call: -
cdr3_aa: CASSEQGLGQPQHF; cdr3_nt: TGTGCCAGCAGCGAACAGGGCTTGGGACAGCCCCAGCATTTT; j_call: TRBJ1-5; clone_size: -; v_call: TRBV9; d_call: -
cdr3_aa: CASSLGFASSYNEQFF; cdr3_nt: TGTGCCAGCAGCTTAGGTTTTGCTAGCTCCTACAATGAGCAGTTCTTC; j_call: TRBJ2-1; clone_size: -; v_call: TRBV7-8; d_call: -
cdr3_aa: CASSVPGQTYGYTF; cdr3_nt: TGCGCCAGCAGTGTTCCGGGACAGACTTATGGCTACACCTTC; j_call: TRBJ1-2; clone_size: -; v_call: TRBV4-1; d_call: TRBD1
cdr3_aa: CSAWTGGEQYF; cdr3_nt: TGCAGTGCTTGGACAGGGGGAGAGCAGTACTTC; j_call: TRBJ2-7; clone_size: -; v_call: TRBV20-1; d_call: TRBD1
cdr3_aa: CASSKGERDRGQSNYGYTF; cdr3_nt: TGTGCCAGCAGCAAAGGGGAACGGGACAGGGGGCAAAGTAACTATGGCTACACCTTC; j_call: TRBJ1-2; clone_size: -; v_call: TRBV21-1; d_call: -
cdr3_aa: CASSPPTGTGDDEQFF; cdr3_nt: TGTGCCAGCTCGCCCCCCACCGGGACAGGGGACGATGAGCAGTTCTTC; j_call: TRBJ2-1; clone_size: -; v_call: TRBV18; d_call: TRBD1
cdr3_aa: CASSFGLGSSYEQYF; cdr3_nt: TGTGCCAGCAGCTTCGGCTTGGGGAGCTCCTACGAGCAGTACTTC; j_call: TRBJ2-7; clone_size: -; v_call: TRBV5-4; d_call: -
cdr3_aa: CASSLWGGTGGMLGETQYF; cdr3_nt: TGTGCCAGCAGCCTTTGGGGGGGGACAGGAGGGATGTTGGGAGAGACCCAGTACTTC; j_call: TRBJ2-5; clone_size: -; v_call: TRBV27; d_call: -
cdr3_aa: CASSLTGQGEWDGYTF; cdr3_nt: TGCGCCAGCAGCCTGACTGGACAGGGTGAGTGGGATGGCTACACCTTC; j_call: TRBJ1-2; clone_size: -; v_call: TRBV4-1; d_call: TRBD1
cdr3_aa: CASSLAGLAAQRRETQYF; cdr3_nt: TGTGCCAGCAGCCTCGCGGGACTAGCGGCGCAGCGCCGGGAGACCCAGTACTTC; j_call: TRBJ2-5; clone_size: -; v_call: TRBV5-5; d_call: TRBD2
cdr3_aa: CASSYFPTGGGGHTF; cdr3_nt: TGTGCCAGCAGTTACTTCCCAACAGGGGGCGGTGGCCACACCTTC; j_call: TRBJ1-2; clone_size: -; v_call: TRBV6-5; d_call: TRBD1
cdr3_aa: CASSLLTGDTYEQYF; cdr3_nt: TGTGCCAGCAGCTTGTTGACAGGGGATACCTACGAGCAGTACTTC; j_call: TRBJ2-7; clone_size: -; v_call: TRBV5-6; d_call: TRBD1
cdr3_aa: CASYMPGARDGYTF; cdr3_nt: TGTGCCAGCTACATGCCGGGAGCGCGAGATGGCTACACCTTC; j_call: TRBJ1-2; clone_size: few; v_call: TRBV27; d_call: -
cdr3_aa: CASSLELKPANTGELFF; cdr3_nt: TGTGCCAGCAGCTTGGAATTAAAGCCCGCGAACACCGGGGAGCTGTTTTTT; j_call: TRBJ2-2; clone_size: -; v_call: TRBV5-4; d_call: -
cdr3_aa: CASSLTVFAYEQYF; cdr3_nt: TGCGCCAGCAGCTTAACAGTCTTCGCCTACGAGCAGTACTTC; j_call: TRBJ2-7; clone_size: -; v_call: TRBV5-1; d_call: -
cdr3_aa: CASSVDSNYEQYF; cdr3_nt: TGTGCCAGCAGCGTGGACAGCAACTACGAGCAGTACTTC; j_call: TRBJ2-7; clone_size: -; v_call: TRBV5-6; d_call: -
cdr3_aa: CASSGPGEDRRGYTF; cdr3_nt: TGTGCCAGCAGCGGGCCCGGCGAAGACAGAAGAGGCTACACCTTC; j_call: TRBJ1-2; clone_size: -; v_call: TRBV9; d_call: -
cdr3_aa: CASRGFGTQYF; cdr3_nt: TGTGCCAGCCGAGGTTTCGGGACCCAGTACTTC; j_call: TRBJ2-5; clone_size: -; v_call: TRBV27; d_call: -
cdr3_aa: CASSRNFRDTEAFF; cdr3_nt: TGTGCCAGCAGTCGAAACTTCAGGGACACTGAAGCTTTCTTT; j_call: TRBJ1-1; clone_size: -; v_call: TRBV6-5; d_call: -
cdr3_aa: CASSLYPGESSYEQYF; cdr3_nt: TGTGCCAGCAGTTTATACCCGGGGGAATCCTCTTACGAGCAGTACTTC; j_call: TRBJ2-7; clone_size: -; v_call: TRBV27; d_call: -
cdr3_aa: CASSPRGGNEQFF; cdr3_nt: TGTGCCAGCAGCCCACGGGGGGGGAATGAGCAGTTCTTC; j_call: TRBJ2-1; clone_size: -; v_call: TRBV7-2; d_call: TRBD2
cdr3_aa: CASSLAPNGGYEQYF; cdr3_nt: TGCGCCAGCAGCTTGGCCCCGAATGGAGGCTACGAGCAGTACTTC; j_call: TRBJ2-7; clone_size: few; v_call: TRBV5-1; d_call: -
cdr3_aa: CASSGGLSGANVLTF; cdr3_nt: TGTGCCAGCAGTGGAGGGCTCTCTGGGGCCAACGTCCTGACTTTC; j_call: TRBJ2-6; clone_size: few; v_call: TRBV6-5; d_call: -
cdr3_aa: CASSPGDRLYNEQFF; cdr3_nt: TGTGCCAGCAGCCCCGGGGACAGACTCTACAATGAGCAGTTCTTC; j_call: TRBJ2-1; clone_size: -; v_call: TRBV14; d_call: TRBD1
cdr3_aa: CASSFTGGAGDTEAFF; cdr3_nt: TGTGCTAGCAGCTTTACAGGGGGCGCAGGGGACACTGAAGCTTTCTTT; j_call: TRBJ1-1; clone_size: -; v_call: TRBV7-7; d_call: TRBD1
cdr3_aa: CASSVGAGYEQYF; cdr3_nt: TGTGCCAGCAGCGTAGGTGCCGGGTACGAGCAGTACTTC; j_call: TRBJ2-7; clone_size: -; v_call: TRBV9; d_call: -
cdr3_aa: CADGGYTMDSPLHF; cdr3_nt: TGTGCAGATGGCGGGTACACGATGGATTCACCCCTCCACTTT; j_call: TRBJ1-6; clone_size: -; v_call: TRBV5-4; d_call: -
cdr3_aa: CASSIWQGALYDYTF; cdr3_nt: TGTGCCAGTAGTATATGGCAGGGGGCACTTTATGACTACACCTTC; j_call: TRBJ1-2; clone_size: -; v_call: TRBV19; d_call: TRBD1
cdr3_aa: CASRAFGRNIQYF; cdr3_nt: TGTGCCAGTAGGGCTTTCGGGAGAAACATTCAGTACTTC; j_call: TRBJ2-4; clone_size: -; v_call: TRBV19; d_call: -
cdr3_aa: CASSQGGSGTSQGETQYF; cdr3_nt: TGCGCCAGCAGCCAAGGGGGAAGCGGGACAAGCCAGGGGGAGACCCAGTACTTC; j_call: TRBJ2-5; clone_size: -; v_call: TRBV4-1; d_call: -
cdr3_aa: CATTGLQFTDTQYF; cdr3_nt: TGTGCCACTACGGGTCTCCAATTCACAGATACGCAGTATTTT; j_call: TRBJ2-3; clone_size: -; v_call: TRBV7-2; d_call: -
cdr3_aa: CASSVGAGGVEQYF; cdr3_nt: TGTGCCAGCAGCGTAGGGGCAGGGGGTGTCGAGCAGTACTTC; j_call: TRBJ2-7; clone_size: -; v_call: TRBV9; d_call: TRBD1